Listed here is a single T cell receptor (beta chain). Antigen: not known. The data derive from a study of blood T cells in healthy people across ages. Study findings and constraints: From one million sequenced T cells, diversity estimates were lower bounds. The unknown donor CMV status may have confounded expanded clonotype changes. The long-lived group displayed more naive CD4+ cells, plus higher diversity, than the aged donors did.

The CDR3 has 15 residues. The germline CDR1 and CDR2 sequences are MDHEN and SYDVKM. Primed by a sample-barcoded 5' primer and a J-beta primer mix, a second PCR proceeded for roughly 6 to 12 cycles. Via MiXCR, TCRdb re-called the 5' RACE reads, giving one row per CDR3 protein. The sample carries approximately 1.5 million distinct CDR3 sequences, about 45% recorded once. Total RNA was extracted at no less than 5.5 micrograms per sample. Sequencing was performed on blood. The receptor was isolated from a woman aged 18-30 years in good health. The rearrangement joins TRBV28 to TRBJ2-5; 10 bases fit TRBD2. The DNA end lines up better with TRBJ2-7; the J call may be wrong. Written as DNA, the CDR3 is TGTGCCAGCAGTGATCTAGCGGGAGTCGGGTACGAGCAGTACTTC. Translating gives CASSDLAGVGYEQYF.